One sample yielded the 24 T cell receptor beta chains listed below, sequenced in a study of tumor-infiltrating lymphocytes in primary liver carcinoma. Constant-region priming of approximately 500 ng total RNA yielded TCR beta cDNA. For TCR beta, libraries were produced by three nested multiplex PCR rounds using slightly modified ARM-PCR. PCR rounds one and two used TRBV1-TRBV30 forward primers with a C-beta reverse primer for 9 to 10 cycles each. MiXCR, run by TCRdb on the multiplex PCR reads, gives a single entry per CDR3 protein. The table lists about 330,000 distinct CDR3 sequences, 65% of them singletons. Unsorted whole blood yielded the blood RNA, and germline DNA was also extracted. The sequenced sample was peripheral blood. These receptors all stem from a man between 40 and 49 years old with primary liver carcinoma and hepatitis B virus infection.

This clonotype was counted a few times. The gene calls are TRBV30 and TRBJ1-5, with D unclear. Trimming left V 0 bases short and J 8 bases short, with 11 bases between. Looked up from germline, CDR1 is GTSNPN and CDR2 is SVGIG (reference sequence). This CDR3 spans 13 amino acids. CDR3 sequence (DNA): TGTGCCTGGAGTGTTGAGCACCCAGAGCCCCAGCATTTT. Translation gives CAWSVEHPEPQHF.

With respect to this clonotype: The junction differs from germline at one of its ends, possibly a read error. The genes are TRBV6-2 or TRBV6-3 and TRBJ2-7; 8 bases match TRBD1. Germline CDR1 and CDR2: MNHEY and SVGEGT. This CDR3 has 15 residues. CDR3 loop: CASSYRDRSSYGQYF. DNA for the CDR3: TGTGCAAGCAGTTACCGGGACAGGTCCTCCTACGGGCAGTACTTC.

Turning to this clonotype: Given a much more abundant clone one base away, this may be a read error. V usage is TRBV7-8 and J usage is TRBJ1-5; D remains unclear. V dropped 2 bases and J dropped 3 bases, with 14 bases sitting between them. CDR3 length equals 16 residues. In germline, CDR1 is SGHVS, CDR2 FQNEAQ. CDR3 residues: CASSLIGVEINQPQHF. For the CDR3, the DNA is TGTGCCAGCAGCTTAATCGGCGTAGAAATCAATCAGCCCCAGCATTTT.

Concerning this clonotype itself: A much larger clone sits a single nucleotide away, making a read error possible. In nucleotides, the CDR3 is TGTGCCGGCAGCTTAGGGTCTCTAGCGGGATCGCACAATAAGCAGTTCTTC. Translation gives CAGSLGSLAGSHNKQFF. The chain recombines TRBV11-2 with TRBJ2-1, with 9 bases that match TRBD2. Germline V gene data show CDR1 as SGHAT and CDR2 as FQNNGV. This CDR3 has 17 residues.

A word on this clonotype: A much larger clone is a single base away; this may be a read error. V usage is TRBV12-3 or TRBV12-4 and J usage is TRBJ2-7; 9 positions agree with TRBD2. CDR3 size: 17 residues. The CDR3 DNA reads as TGTGCCAGCAGTTTAGAAATGGCGGGAGGGGTCTCCTACGAGCAGTGCTTC. Its translation is CASSLEMAGGVSYEQCF.

Points on this clonotype: Relative to the germline gene, one junction end is altered; a read error may explain this. V and J are TRBV7-8 and TRBJ2-7; 7 bases fit TRBD2. The CDR3 loop spans 14 amino acids. Per germline, CDR1 SGHVS and CDR2 FQNEAQ. CDR3 amino acids: CASGLGGSRYEQYF. CDR3 nucleotides: TGTGCCAGCGGCTTAGGCGGGAGTCGGTACGAGCAGTACTTC.

There are many counts of this clonotype. The J gene is TRBJ2-5, the V gene TRBV11-2, with D perhaps TRBD1 (5 bases). Germline-derived CDR1 and CDR2 are SGHAT and FQNNGV. V was trimmed by 5 bases and J by 3 bases, leaving 13 bases between them. The CDR3 is 14 residues long. CDR3 nucleotides: TGTGCCAGCAGCCCCAGGGCTTGGGAAGAGACCCAGTACTTC. Protein product: CASSPRAWEETQYF.

Note on this clonotype: Just one base apart from a much larger clone, this may be a read error. The CDR3 does not close with the conserved phenylalanine or tryptophan, likely indicating a read error. CDR3 region: CASSSTKGFYGYTS. As DNA, the CDR3 is TGTGCCAGCAGTTCGACGAAAGGATTCTATGGCTACACCTCC. V and J are TRBV6-2 or TRBV6-3 and TRBJ1-2; no clear D. The V end was cut by 4 bases, the J end by 4 bases, with 13 bases between. The CDR3 is 14 amino acids. The germline V gene encodes CDR1 MNHEY and CDR2 SVGEGT.

The chain uses TRBV11-2 and TRBJ2-7, with D hard to call. Trimming stripped 2 bases from V and 2 bases from J, with 10 bases between. The CDR3 loop spans 14 amino acids. The germline CDR1 and CDR2 sequences are SGHAT and FQNNGV. Here the CDR3 reads CASSLITNTYEQYF. The DNA of the CDR3 is TGTGCCAGCAGCTTAATCACGAATACCTACGAGCAGTACTTC.

With regard to this clonotype: Given the absence of the conserved phenylalanine or tryptophan at the CDR3 end, a read error is likely. The chain links TRBV5-5 to TRBJ2-5, with unresolved D. Trimming took 0 bases from V and 5 from J, leaving 8 bases between them. The germline V gene has CDR1 SGHKS and CDR2 YYEKEE (reference sequence). This CDR3 region has 13 residues. CDR3 DNA sequence: TGTGCCAGCAGCTTGGCCTCCGGGGAGACCCAGTACTGC. It translates to CASSLASGETQYC.

This clonotype was seen a handful of times. A much larger clone differs by one base, so this may be a read error. The V and J genes are TRBV10-3 and TRBJ2-3, with 10 bases identical to TRBD2. Per the germline V gene, CDR1 is ENHRY and CDR2 is SYGVKD. This CDR3 region has 14 residues. The V segment lost 10 bases and the J segment 2 bases; nucleotides outside the gene matches: 6. In DNA, the CDR3 is TGTGCCACGATAGCGGGAGGAGACACAGATACGCAGTATTTT. Translating gives CATIAGGDTDTQYF.

A few counts support this clonotype. At one boundary the junction diverges from the germline segment, which might be a read error. The chain joins TRBV5-5 to TRBJ2-3; possibly TRBD1 for D (6 bases). This CDR3 has 13 amino acids. Germline V CDR1 and CDR2: SGHKS, YYEKEE (reference sequence). The CDR3 sequence is CASSLWGPDTRYF. The DNA of the CDR3 is TGTGCCAGCAGCTTGTGGGGGCCAGATACGCGGTATTTT.

This rearrangement joins TRBV11-2 to TRBJ2-5, with D perhaps TRBD1 (5 bases). Germline CDR1 is SGHAT and CDR2 is FQNNGV. The CDR3 runs 15 residues. V was shortened by 10 bases and J by 1 base, with 19 bases between the two germline ends. CDR3 protein: CANNLTGRSQETQYF. The CDR3, as DNA: TGTGCCAACAACCTCACAGGACGGAGCCAAGAGACCCAGTACTTC. The entire variable domain, with the rest obtained from reference TRBV11-2 and TRBJ2-5, is as follows: EAGVAQSPRYKIIEKRQSVAFWCNPISGHATLYWYQQILGQGPKLLIQFQNNGVVDDSQLPKDRFSAERLKGVDSTLKIQPAKLEDSAVYLCANNLTGRSQETQYFGPGTRLLVL.

This clonotype was detected only a few times. This chain connects TRBV4-1 to TRBJ2-5, with TRBD2 identical over 15 bases. Germline trimming cut 1 base from V and 1 base from J; bases unmatched to any gene: 4. Germline V gives CDR1 MGHRA, CDR2 YSYEKL. This CDR3 region has 18 residues. This chain's CDR3 is CASSQGTSGRGTQETQYF. The CDR3, as DNA: TGCGCCAGCAGCCAAGGGACTAGCGGGAGGGGGACCCAAGAGACCCAGTACTTC.

The CDR3 DNA follows: TGTGCCAGCAGTTCACCGCCGATTCAGGCGGGCGAGCAGTACTTC. Residues: CASSSPPIQAGEQYF. V usage is TRBV28 and J usage is TRBJ2-7; weak D call: TRBD2 (5 bases). The CDR3 length is 15 residues. V lost 4 bases, J lost 6 bases, and 19 bases lay in between. Germline CDR1 MDHEN, CDR2 SYDVKM.

The CDR3: CASSVGTWGEPQHF. In DNA form, the CDR3 reads TGTGCCAGCAGCGTCGGGACATGGGGTGAGCCCCAGCATTTT. The J gene is TRBJ1-5, the V gene TRBV11-2, with a weak D call TRBD1 (6 bases). Trimming took 5 bases from V and 8 from J, leaving 16 bases between them. CDR1 is SGHAT and CDR2 is FQNNGV in the germline V gene. The CDR3 extends over 14 amino acids.

Worth noting for this clonotype: Given the absence of the conserved phenylalanine or tryptophan at the CDR3 end, a read error is likely. The rearrangement links TRBV29-1 to TRBJ1-5; D remains ambiguous. The V gene lost 5 bases and the J gene lost 2 bases, with 4 bases spanning the gap. The germline CDR1 and CDR2 sequences are SQVTM and ANQGSEA. This CDR3 is built from 11 residues. CDR3 sequence reads: CSVIGNQPQHL. The CDR3 coding sequence is TGCAGCGTTATTGGCAATCAGCCCCAGCATCTT.

Remarks on this clonotype: The junction differs from germline at one of its ends, possibly a read error. V usage is TRBV4-1 and J usage is TRBJ1-5; D uncertain. This CDR3 comprises 14 residues. Germline assignment: CDR1 MGHRA and CDR2 YSYEKL. CDR3 DNA sequence: TGCGCCAGCAGGGTTATTAGCGGCAATCAGTCCCAGCATTTT. This sequence encodes CASRVISGNQSQHF.

This clonotype is a singleton in its sample. A read error may account for a junction end that differs from germline. V is TRBV6-2 or TRBV6-3 and J is TRBJ1-1; tentative D call: TRBD1 (6 bases). CDR1 is MNHEY, CDR2 SVGEGT, per germline. The CDR3 runs 16 residues. The CDR3 DNA follows: TGTGTCAGCAGTTATGCACCAGGGGCGGTAGGCACTGAAGCTTTCTTT. It codes for CVSSYAPGAVGTEAFF.

A note on this clonotype: One end of the junction fails to match germline, which may point to a read error. The V gene is TRBV13, the J gene TRBJ2-4, with 7 bases aligning to TRBD1. CDR3 length equals 13 residues. Per germline, CDR1 PRHDT and CDR2 FYEKMQ (reference sequence). CDR3: CSSGPKGQPIQYF. As DNA, the CDR3 is TGTTCCAGCGGCCCAAAGGGACAGCCCATTCAGTACTTC.

This clonotype has only a few counts. The rearrangement joins TRBV5-4 to TRBJ2-7; D gene ambiguous. Looked up from germline, CDR1 is SGHNT and CDR2 is YYREEE (reference sequence). Trimming cost V 0 bases and J 3 bases, with 13 bases left between them. The CDR3 has 15 amino acids. The CDR3 DNA sequence: TGTGCCAGCAGCTTGGCCTCGGCCGGTAACTACGAGCAGTACTTC. It yields the protein CASSLASAGNYEQYF.

This clonotype was seen ten or more times. The gene calls are TRBV6-2 or TRBV6-3 and TRBJ2-2, with D tentatively TRBD2 (6 bases). Germline V CDR1 and CDR2: MNHEY, SVGEGT. The V and J ends lost 8 bases and 0 bases respectively, with 7 bases between them. CDR3 length: 13 residues. This CDR3 is CASGRTNTGELFF. Written as DNA, the CDR3 is TGTGCCAGCGGGAGGACGAACACCGGGGAGCTGTTTTTT.

At least ten counts were recorded for this clonotype. This sequence joins TRBV4-1 and TRBJ2-5; D ambiguous. The V and J ends lost 4 bases and 5 bases respectively, with 11 bases between them. Germline V gene sequence: CDR1 MGHRA, CDR2 YSYEKL. The CDR3 is 13 residues long. The CDR3 reads CASSRELWETQYF. As DNA, the CDR3 is TGCGCCAGCAGCCGAGAATTATGGGAGACCCAGTACTTC.

This clonotype was observed at least ten times. The chain uses TRBV29-1 and TRBJ2-5; TRBD2 matches 8 bases. Trimming took 4 bases from V and 4 from J; bases not matched to a gene: 2. This CDR3 is 12 amino acids long. Looked up from germline, CDR1 is SQVTM and CDR2 is ANQGSEA. The CDR3 DNA follows: TGCAGCGTTGTGCTAGCGGGAGAGACCCAGTACTTC. It encodes CSVVLAGETQYF. The full variable domain, with the rest looked up from reference TRBV29-1 and TRBJ2-5, is SAVISQKPSRDICQRGTSLTIQCQVDSQVTMMFWYRQQPGQSLTLIATANQGSEATYESGFVIDKFPISRPNLTFSTLTVSNMSPEDSSIYLCSVVLAGETQYFGPGTRLLVL.